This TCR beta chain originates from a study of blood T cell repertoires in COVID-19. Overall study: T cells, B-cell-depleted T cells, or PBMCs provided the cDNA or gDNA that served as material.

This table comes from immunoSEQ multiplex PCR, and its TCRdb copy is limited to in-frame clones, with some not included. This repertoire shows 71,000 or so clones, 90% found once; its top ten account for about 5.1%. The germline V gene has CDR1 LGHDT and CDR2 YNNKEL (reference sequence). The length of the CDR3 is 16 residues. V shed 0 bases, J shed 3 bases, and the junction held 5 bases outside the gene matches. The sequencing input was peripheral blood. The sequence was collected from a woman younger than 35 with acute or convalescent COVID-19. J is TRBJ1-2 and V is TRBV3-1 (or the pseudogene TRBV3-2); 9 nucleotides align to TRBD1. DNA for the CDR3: TGTGCCAGCAGCCAAGATCGTGGACAGGGGTACTATGGCTACACCTTC. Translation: CASSQDRGQGYYGYTF.